This T cell receptor (beta chain) is from a study of blood T cell repertoires in COVID-19. About the research overall: Some COVID-19 samples were acute and others convalescent; all came from the United States, Italy and Spain.

Libraries were prepared by immunoSEQ multiplex PCR; TCRdb keeps only in-frame clonotypes and omits some of them. The sample consists of about 94,000 clones, less than 85% of them appearing once. From germline, CDR1 is MDHEN and CDR2 SYDVKM. V lost 11 bases and J 3 bases, leaving 11 bases between the germline ends. This CDR3 spans 12 amino acids. The gene calls are TRBV28 and TRBJ1-5, with a possible D match to TRBD1 (6 bases). The sequencing sample was made of peripheral blood. This TCR derives from a woman aged 80 or older with acute or convalescent COVID-19. For the CDR3, the DNA is TGTGCCGTACGGGGGGCCAATCAGCCCCAGCATTTT. It specifies CAVRGANQPQHF.